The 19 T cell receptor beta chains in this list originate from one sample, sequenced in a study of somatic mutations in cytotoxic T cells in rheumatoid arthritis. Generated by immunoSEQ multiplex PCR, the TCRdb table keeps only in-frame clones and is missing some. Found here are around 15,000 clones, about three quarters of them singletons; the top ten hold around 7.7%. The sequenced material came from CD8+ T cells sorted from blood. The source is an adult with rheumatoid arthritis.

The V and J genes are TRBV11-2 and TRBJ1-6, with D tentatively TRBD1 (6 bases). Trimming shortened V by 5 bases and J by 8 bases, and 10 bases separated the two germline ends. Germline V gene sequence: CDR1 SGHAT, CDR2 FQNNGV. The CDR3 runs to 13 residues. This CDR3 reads CASSPGAHSPLHF. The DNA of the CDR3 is TGTGCCAGCAGCCCAGGGGCCCATTCACCCCTCCACTTT. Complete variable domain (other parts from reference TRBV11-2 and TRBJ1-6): EAGVAQSPRYKIIEKRQSVAFWCNPISGHATLYWYQQILGQGPKLLIQFQNNGVVDDSQLPKDRFSAERLKGVDSTLKIQPAKLEDSAVYLCASSPGAHSPLHFGNGTRLTVT.

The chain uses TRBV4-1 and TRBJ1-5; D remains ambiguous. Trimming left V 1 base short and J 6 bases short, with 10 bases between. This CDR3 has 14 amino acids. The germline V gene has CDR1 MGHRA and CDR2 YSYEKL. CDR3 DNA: TGCGCCAGCAGCCAAGGGACCGGTACTCAGCCCCAGCATTTT. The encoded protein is CASSQGTGTQPQHF.

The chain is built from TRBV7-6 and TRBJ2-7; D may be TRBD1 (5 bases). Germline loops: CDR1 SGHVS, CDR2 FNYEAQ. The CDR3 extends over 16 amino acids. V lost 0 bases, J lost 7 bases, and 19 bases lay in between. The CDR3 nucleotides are TGTGCCAGCAGCTTAGCGGATTGGGGCCAGTACGAGGAGCAGTACTTC. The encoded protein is CASSLADWGQYEEQYF.

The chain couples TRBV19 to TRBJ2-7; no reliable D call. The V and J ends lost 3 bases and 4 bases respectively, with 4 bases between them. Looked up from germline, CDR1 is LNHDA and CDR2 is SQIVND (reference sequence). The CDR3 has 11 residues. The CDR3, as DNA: TGTGCCAGTAGTATGGGGTACGAGCAGTACTTC. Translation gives CASSMGYEQYF.

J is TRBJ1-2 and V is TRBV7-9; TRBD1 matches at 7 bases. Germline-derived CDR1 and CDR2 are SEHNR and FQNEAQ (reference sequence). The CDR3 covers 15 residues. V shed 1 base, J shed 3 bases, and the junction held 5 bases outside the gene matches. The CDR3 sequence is CASSLVLGGDYGYTF. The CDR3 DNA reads TGTGCCAGCAGCTTAGTTTTAGGGGGCGACTATGGCTACACCTTC.

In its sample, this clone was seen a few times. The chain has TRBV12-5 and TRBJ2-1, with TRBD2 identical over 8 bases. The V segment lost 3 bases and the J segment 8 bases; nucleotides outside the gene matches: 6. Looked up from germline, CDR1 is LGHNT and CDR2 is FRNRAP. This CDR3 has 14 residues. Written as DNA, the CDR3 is TGTGCTAGTGGTTTAGCGGGAGAAGGCTATGAGCAGTTCTTC. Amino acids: CASGLAGEGYEQFF.

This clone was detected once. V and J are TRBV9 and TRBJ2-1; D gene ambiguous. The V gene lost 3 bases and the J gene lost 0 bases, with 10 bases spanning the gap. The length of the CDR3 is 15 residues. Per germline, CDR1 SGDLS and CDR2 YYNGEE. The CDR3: CASSGSSPSYNEQFF. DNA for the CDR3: TGTGCCAGCAGCGGCAGTAGCCCCTCCTACAATGAGCAGTTCTTC. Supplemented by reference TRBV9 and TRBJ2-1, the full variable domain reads DSGVTQTPKHLITATGQRVTLRCSPRSGDLSVYWYQQSLDQGLQFLIQYYNGEERAKGNILERFSAQQFPDLHSELNLSSLELGDSALYFCASSGSSPSYNEQFFGPGTRLTVL.

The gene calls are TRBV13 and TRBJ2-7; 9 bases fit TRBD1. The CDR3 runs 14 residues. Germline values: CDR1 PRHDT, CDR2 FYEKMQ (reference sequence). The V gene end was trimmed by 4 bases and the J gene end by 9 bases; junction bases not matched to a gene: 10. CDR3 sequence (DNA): TGTGCCAGCAGCTCTGAGGACAGGGGACGGCGGCAGTACTTC. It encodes CASSSEDRGRRQYF.

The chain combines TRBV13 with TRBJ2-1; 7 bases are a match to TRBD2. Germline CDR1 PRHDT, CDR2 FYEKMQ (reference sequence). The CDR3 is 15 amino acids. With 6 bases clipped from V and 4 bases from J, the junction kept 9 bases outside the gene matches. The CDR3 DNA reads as TGTGCCAGCAGTCCCGGACTAGGGAAATACAATGAGCAGTTCTTC. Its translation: CASSPGLGKYNEQFF.

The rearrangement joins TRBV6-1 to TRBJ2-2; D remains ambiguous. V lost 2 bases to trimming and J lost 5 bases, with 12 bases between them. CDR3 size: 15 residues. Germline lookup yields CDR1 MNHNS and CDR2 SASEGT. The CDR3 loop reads CASSEITALTGELFF. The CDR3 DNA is TGTGCCAGCAGTGAAATTACAGCTTTAACCGGGGAGCTGTTTTTT.

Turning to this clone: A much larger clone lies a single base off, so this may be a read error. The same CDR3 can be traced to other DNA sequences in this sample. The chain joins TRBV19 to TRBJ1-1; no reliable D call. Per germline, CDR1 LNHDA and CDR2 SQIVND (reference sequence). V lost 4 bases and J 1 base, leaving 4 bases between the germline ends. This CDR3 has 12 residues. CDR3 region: CASSNSNTEAFF. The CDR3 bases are TGTGCCAGTAGTAACTCGAACACTGAAGCTTTCTTT.

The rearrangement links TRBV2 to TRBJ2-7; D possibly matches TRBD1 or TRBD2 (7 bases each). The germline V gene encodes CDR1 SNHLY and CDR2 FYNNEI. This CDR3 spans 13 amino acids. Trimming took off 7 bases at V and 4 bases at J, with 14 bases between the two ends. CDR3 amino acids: CASNQGGWYEQYF. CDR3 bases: TGTGCCAGCAATCAGGGGGGGTGGTACGAGCAGTACTTC.

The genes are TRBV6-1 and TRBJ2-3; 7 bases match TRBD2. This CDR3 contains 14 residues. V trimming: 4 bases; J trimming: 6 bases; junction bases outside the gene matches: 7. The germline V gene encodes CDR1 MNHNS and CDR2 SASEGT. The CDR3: CASSVGGETDTQYF. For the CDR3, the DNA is TGTGCCAGCAGTGTTGGGGGGGAGACTGATACGCAGTATTTT.

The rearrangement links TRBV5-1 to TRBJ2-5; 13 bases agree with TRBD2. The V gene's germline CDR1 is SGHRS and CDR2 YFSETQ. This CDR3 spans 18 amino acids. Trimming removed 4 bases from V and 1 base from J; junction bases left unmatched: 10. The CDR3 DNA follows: TGCGCCAGCAGCCTCGGACCGACTAGCGGGGGGCTCCAAGAGACCCAGTACTTC. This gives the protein CASSLGPTSGGLQETQYF.

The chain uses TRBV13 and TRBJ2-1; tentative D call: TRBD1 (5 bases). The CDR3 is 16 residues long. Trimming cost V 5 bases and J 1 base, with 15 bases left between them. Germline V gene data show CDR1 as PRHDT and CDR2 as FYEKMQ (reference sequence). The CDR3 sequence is CASSTRTGLSYNEQFF. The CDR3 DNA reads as TGTGCCAGCAGCACCCGTACAGGCTTATCCTACAATGAGCAGTTCTTC.

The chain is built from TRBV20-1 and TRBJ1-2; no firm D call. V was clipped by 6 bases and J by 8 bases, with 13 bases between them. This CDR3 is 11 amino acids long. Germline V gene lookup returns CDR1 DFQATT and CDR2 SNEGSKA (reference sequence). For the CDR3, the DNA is TGCAGTGCGCCGGTGACGGTCGGCTACACCTTC. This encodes CSAPVTVGYTF.

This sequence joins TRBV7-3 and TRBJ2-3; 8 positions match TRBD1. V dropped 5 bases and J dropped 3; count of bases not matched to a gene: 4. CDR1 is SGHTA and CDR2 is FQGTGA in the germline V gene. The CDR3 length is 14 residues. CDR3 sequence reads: CASSPGQGTDTQYF. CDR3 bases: TGTGCCAGCAGCCCTGGACAGGGAACAGATACGCAGTATTTT. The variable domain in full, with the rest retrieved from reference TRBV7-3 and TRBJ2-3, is GAGVSQTPSNKVTEKGKYVELRCDPISGHTALYWYRQSLGQGPEFLIYFQGTGAADDSGLPNDRFFAVRPEGSVSTLKIQRTERGDSAVYLCASSPGQGTDTQYFGPGTRLTVL.

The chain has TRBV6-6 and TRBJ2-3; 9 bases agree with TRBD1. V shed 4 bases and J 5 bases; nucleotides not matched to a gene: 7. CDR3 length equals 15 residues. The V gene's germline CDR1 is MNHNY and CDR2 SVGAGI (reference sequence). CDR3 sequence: CASSSRDRVLDTQYF. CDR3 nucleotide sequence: TGTGCCAGCAGTTCCCGGGACAGGGTTTTAGATACGCAGTATTTT.

The CDR3 reads CASSSSTDTQYF. CDR3 coding DNA: TGTGCCAGCAGCTCTAGCACAGATACGCAGTATTTT. J is TRBJ2-3 and V is TRBV7-6; D is undetermined. This CDR3 contains 12 residues. Trimming stripped 4 bases from V and 0 bases from J, with 2 bases between. CDR1 is SGHVS, CDR2 FNYEAQ, per germline.